This T cell receptor beta chain came from a study of blood T cell repertoires in COVID-19. Study-wide background: The origin of the acute and convalescent COVID-19 samples was the United States, Italy and Spain. Sources were T cells, B-cell-depleted T cells, or PBMCs; the material itself was cDNA or gDNA.

Data came from immunoSEQ multiplex PCR; TCRdb stores just in-frame clones and leaves some out. The repertoire has about 210,000 clones, roughly 87% of them found once; the top ten carry around 10%. V was cut by 3 bases and J by 5 bases, with 16 bases left in between. This CDR3 contains 14 residues. Germline V CDR1 and CDR2: GTSNPN, SVGIG (reference sequence). Participants spanned ages roughly 18 to 95 years and resided in about 24 US areas. Membership in each cohort depended on participant-reported clinical history. Input material: PBMCs or T cells enriched from blood (not recorded which). This receptor was taken from a man between 18 and 29 years old with acute COVID-19. The gene calls are TRBV30 and TRBJ1-1, with D unclear. The CDR3 DNA follows: TGTGCCTGGAGACGTGGTGGCAGGCAGACTGAAGCTTTCTTT. Translation: CAWRRGGRQTEAFF. The complete variable domain, with remaining parts taken from reference TRBV30 and TRBJ1-1, reads SQTIHQWPATLVQPVGSPLSLECTVEGTSNPNLYWYRQAAGRGLQLLFYSVGIGQISSEVPQNLSASRPQDRQFILSSKKLLLSDSGFYLCAWRRGGRQTEAFFGQGTRLTVV.